Listed below are T cell receptor beta chains from one sample, sequenced in a study of blood T cell repertoires in COVID-19. Clones were sequenced by immunoSEQ multiplex PCR, and TCRdb holds only the in-frame ones, with some missing. The sample comprises 300,000 or so clones, around nine tenths of which are singletons, and over 1% rests with the top ten. The sequenced sample consisted of peripheral blood. The source is a man in his sixties or seventies with acute or convalescent COVID-19. The CDR3 runs from the conserved cysteine through the conserved F or W. Fields, in order: V gene, clone size, D gene, J gene, CDR3 protein, CDR3 DNA. The D gene is left open where the match is weak. Not every row has a clone size; where given, it reads once, few, many or a size class.

>TRBV6-5|-|-|TRBJ1-2
CASSPERGNGYGYTF
TGTGCCAGCAGTCCCGAAAGGGGGAACGGCTATGGCTACACCTTC
>TRBV2|few|TRBD1|TRBJ2-5
CASLGQGGETQYF
TGTGCCAGCCTTGGACAGGGCGGAGAGACCCAGTACTTC
>TRBV9|-|TRBD2|TRBJ2-7
CASSVGDGRAYEQYF
TGTGCCAGCAGCGTTGGTGACGGGAGGGCTTACGAGCAGTACTTC
>TRBV6-2/TRBV6-3|-|TRBD2|TRBJ2-1
CASSQTSGRPGEQFF
TGTGCCAGCAGCCAAACTAGCGGGAGGCCGGGGGAGCAGTTCTTC
>TRBV7-2|-|-|TRBJ1-5
CASSLDSGVLLPQHF
TGTGCCAGCAGCTTAGATTCCGGGGTCCTCCTGCCCCAGCATTTT
>TRBV11-2|-|TRBD1|TRBJ2-5
CASQTGIQETQYF
TGTGCCAGCCAGACAGGGATCCAAGAGACCCAGTACTTC
>TRBV6-4|-|-|TRBJ1-2
CASSEGAGYTF
TGTGCCAGCAGTGAGGGGGCTGGCTACACCTTC
>TRBV5-1|-|-|TRBJ2-1
CASSGGIVLTDEQFF
TGCGCCAGCAGTGGCGGGATCGTTTTAACGGATGAGCAGTTCTTC
>TRBV5-3|-|-|TRBJ1-6
CARSLFNPGWTRNSPLHF
TGTGCCAGAAGCTTGTTTAACCCAGGGTGGACAAGAAATTCACCCCTCCACTTT
>TRBV4-3|-|TRBD1|TRBJ1-1
CASSQAPQGGTEAFF
TGCGCCAGCAGCCAGGCGCCTCAGGGGGGCACTGAAGCTTTCTTT
>TRBV27|-|-|TRBJ1-5
CASSLQGNQPQHF
TGTGCCAGCAGTTTGCAGGGCAATCAGCCCCAGCATTTT
>TRBV30|-|-|TRBJ2-3
CAWTIGVDTDTQYF
TGTGCCTGGACGATAGGGGTGGACACAGATACGCAGTATTTT
>TRBV2|-|-|TRBJ2-6
CASAWPLSGANVLTF
TGTGCCAGCGCCTGGCCCCTCTCTGGGGCCAACGTCCTGACTTTC
>TRBV9|-|-|TRBJ1-3
CASSFDSEARNTIYF
TGTGCCAGCAGCTTTGACTCCGAGGCTAGGAACACCATATATTTT
>TRBV19|-|TRBD2|TRBJ2-3
CASSMGLAASTDTQYF
TGTGCCAGTAGTATGGGACTAGCGGCCTCTACAGATACGCAGTATTTT
>TRBV5-1|-|-|TRBJ2-2
CASSLTTQGSGTGELFF
TGCGCCAGCAGCCTCACCACCCAGGGATCAGGCACCGGGGAGCTGTTTTTT
>TRBV6-6|once|-|TRBJ1-5
CASSGGGSTNQPQHF
TGTGCCAGCAGTGGGGGAGGGTCGACCAATCAGCCCCAGCATTTT
>TRBV3-1/TRBV3-2|-|TRBD1|TRBJ1-1
CASSPTGRTEAFF
TGTGCCAGCAGCCCGACAGGGAGGACTGAAGCTTTCTTT
>TRBV18|-|-|TRBJ2-5
CASSPGQKETQYF
TGTGCCAGCTCACCTGGACAGAAAGAGACCCAGTACTTC
>TRBV2|-|-|TRBJ2-7
CASSEHPVSVYEQYF
TGTGCCAGCAGTGAACACCCCGTAAGCGTCTACGAGCAGTACTTC
>TRBV6-6|-|-|TRBJ1-6
CASTPRGGPNSPLHF
TGTGCCAGCACCCCAAGGGGAGGGCCGAATTCACCCCTCCACTTT
>TRBV2|-|-|TRBJ1-3
CASSEHSGKLGNTIYF
TGTGCCAGCAGTGAGCACTCCGGGAAGCTCGGAAACACCATATATTTT
>TRBV14|-|TRBD1|TRBJ2-7
CASPTGGSYEQYF
TGTGCCAGCCCGACAGGGGGCTCTTACGAGCAGTACTTC
>TRBV27|-|TRBD1|TRBJ2-7
CASSTGDSNYEQYF
TGTGCCAGCAGTACCGGGGACAGCAATTACGAGCAGTACTTC
>TRBV7-2|-|-|TRBJ2-7
CASSLAASSYEQYF
TGTGCCAGCAGCTTAGCGGCAAGCTCCTACGAGCAGTACTTC
>TRBV6-5|-|-|TRBJ2-1
CASSYGGVEQFF
TGTGCCAGCAGTTACGGCGGGGTCGAGCAGTTCTTC
>TRBV18|-|TRBD1|TRBJ1-5
CASSSLQGTNQPQHF
TGTGCCAGCTCATCACTACAGGGGACCAATCAGCCCCAGCATTTT